The subject of this entry is one TCR beta chain. This CDR3 comprises 17 residues. Germline-derived CDR1 and CDR2 are SEHNR and FQNEAQ (reference sequence). V lost 5 bases and J lost 0, with 16 bases in between. RNA amounts of roughly 0.45 to 1 ug underwent reverse transcription with random hexamers. An immunoSEQ multiplex PCR amplified TCR beta CDR3 over 54 Vbeta and 13 Jbeta. TCRdb used MiXCR to reprocess the immunoSEQ multiplex PCR reads, holding one entry per CDR3 protein. This table holds 75,000 to 95,000 distinct CDR3 sequences, 75% to 95% found once. The TEMRA cells underwent FACS enrichment, while the CD8+ and CD4+ T cells underwent negative isolation. This entry is derived from a study of CD8 T cells in Susac syndrome.

The specimen sequenced was CD8+ T cells from PBMCs. The J gene is TRBJ2-2, the V gene TRBV7-9, with D perhaps TRBD1 or TRBD2 (5 bases each). The source is a human donor with multiple sclerosis. CDR3 nucleotides: TGTGCCAGCAGCCACCCGGTGGGGGACGCGAACACCGGGGAGCTGTTTTTT. Amino acid sequence: CASSHPVGDANTGELFF.